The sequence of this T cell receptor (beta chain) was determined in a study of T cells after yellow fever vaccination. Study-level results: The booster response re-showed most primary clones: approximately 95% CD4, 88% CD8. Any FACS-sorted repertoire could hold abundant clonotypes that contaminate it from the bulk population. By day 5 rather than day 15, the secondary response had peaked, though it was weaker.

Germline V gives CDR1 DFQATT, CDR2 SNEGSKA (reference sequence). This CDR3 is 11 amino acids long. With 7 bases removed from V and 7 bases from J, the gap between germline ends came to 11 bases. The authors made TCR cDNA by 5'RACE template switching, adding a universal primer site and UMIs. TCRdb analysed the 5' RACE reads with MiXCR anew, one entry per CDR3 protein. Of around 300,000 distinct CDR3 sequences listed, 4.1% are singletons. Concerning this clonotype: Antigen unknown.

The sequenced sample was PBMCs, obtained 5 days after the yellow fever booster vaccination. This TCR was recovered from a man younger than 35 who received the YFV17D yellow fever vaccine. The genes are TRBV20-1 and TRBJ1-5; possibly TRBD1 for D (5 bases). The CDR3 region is CSGGTGQPQHF. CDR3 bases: TGCAGTGGGGGGACGGGCCAGCCCCAGCATTTT.